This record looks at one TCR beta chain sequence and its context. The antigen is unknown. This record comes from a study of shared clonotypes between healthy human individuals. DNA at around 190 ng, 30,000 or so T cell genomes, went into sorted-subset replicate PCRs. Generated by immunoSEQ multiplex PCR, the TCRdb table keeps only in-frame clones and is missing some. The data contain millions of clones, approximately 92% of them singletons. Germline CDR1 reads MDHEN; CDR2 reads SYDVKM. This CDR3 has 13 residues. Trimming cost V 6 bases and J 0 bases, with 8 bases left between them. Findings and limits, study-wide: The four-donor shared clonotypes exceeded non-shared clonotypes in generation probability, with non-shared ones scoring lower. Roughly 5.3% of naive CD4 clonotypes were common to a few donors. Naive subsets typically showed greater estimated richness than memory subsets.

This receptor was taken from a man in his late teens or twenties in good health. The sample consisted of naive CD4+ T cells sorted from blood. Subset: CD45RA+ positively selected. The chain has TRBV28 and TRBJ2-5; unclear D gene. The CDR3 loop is CASRSGHQETQYF. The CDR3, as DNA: TGTGCCAGCAGGTCGGGCCACCAAGAGACCCAGTACTTC. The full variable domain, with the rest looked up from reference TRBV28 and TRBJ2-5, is DVKVTQSSRYLVKRTGEKVFLECVQDMDHENMFWYRQDPGLGLRLIYFSYDVKMKEKGDIPEGYSVSREKKERFSLILESASTNQTSMYLCASRSGHQETQYFGPGTRLLVL.